The rows below give T cell receptor beta chains drawn from one sample of a study of cytomegalovirus exposure and HLA in healthy donors. The protocol was immunoSEQ multiplex PCR, while the TCRdb copy is restricted to in-frame clones and leaves out a portion. The table has around 67,000 clones, roughly 66% seen once. The sequenced sample consisted of PBMCs. All receptors come from a woman between 45 and 60 years old in good health and CMV-seronegative. Each CDR3 is given without its conserved first and last residue. Clone size is shown for a subset of rows, as once, few, many or a class of expanded clone.

v_gene,abundance,CDR3aa
TRBV7-2,-,TSSSTGIYNEQF
TRBV6-5,-,ASSYGGGSQPQH
TRBV5-1,-,ASSPGTSGRAENEQF
TRBV6-6,medium-sized,ASITPGGSEAF
TRBV5-1,-,ASSLELAGEETQY
TRBV13,once,ASSYWGGQLEETQY
TRBV9,-,ASNEGQGAGDTQY
TRBV28,-,ADYGRDSYGYT
TRBV6-5,-,ASSSGNSGYYEQY
TRBV5-1,few,ASSPLQRATYEQY
TRBV9,-,ASSATGSSGNTIY
TRBV7-9,-,ASSSPRGVFGYEQY
TRBV19,-,ASSRYPPGQGLGIQY
TRBV7-9,few,SSSPQGGSGNTIY
TRBV4-2,-,ASSRGLDNEKLF
TRBV19,few,ASNNERESPTQY
TRBV9,-,ASSVATDRGSFESGYT
TRBV2,few,ASSGWDRGPSWQETQY
TRBV7-9,-,ASSLGEGDEQY
TRBV7-7,-,ASSLFMAGTSGSSTDTQY
TRBV6-5,-,ASSYIRAMNTEAF
TRBV6-5,-,ASSYEGSYEQY
TRBV6-1,-,ASSEAGTGNLEQF
TRBV5-1,-,ASSPRPERDYNEQF
TRBV14,-,ASSLYGRDEAF
TRBV30,-,AWSSGLGIVFNQPQH
TRBV28,-,ASRGGTAENLHYGYT
TRBV6-5,-,ASSYARETGELF